This is a list of T cell receptor beta chains from one sample in a study of cytomegalovirus exposure and HLA in healthy donors. Profiled with immunoSEQ multiplex PCR; TCRdb holds only in-frame clones, not every one. The data hold roughly 300,000 clones, with roughly 89% observed a single time. Sequences were obtained from PBMCs. The receptors were sampled from a man in his forties or fifties in good health and CMV-seropositive. Each CDR3 is given with its conserved first and last residue. D genes are given only for firm matches. Expanded clones get a size class; other rows say once, few or many, or leave the size out.

>TRBV7-9|TRBJ2-7|.|.
TGTGCCAGCAGCTTCGGGGGACCCACCTACGAGCAGTACTTC
CASSFGGPTYEQYF
>TRBV7-9|TRBJ1-5|.|TRBD1
TGTGCCAGCAGCCCCGGGACAGGGGGCAATCAGCCCCAGCATTTT
CASSPGTGGNQPQHF
>TRBV5-6|TRBJ1-5|few|.
TGTGCCAGCAGCTCGGGATCAAATCAGCCCCAGCATTTT
CASSSGSNQPQHF
>TRBV5-4|TRBJ2-2|once|TRBD1
TGTGCCAGCAGCTTCTTGGGACAGAAAACCGGGGAGCTGTTTTTT
CASSFLGQKTGELFF
>TRBV5-1|TRBJ2-5|.|.
TGCGCCAGCAGCTTGGAGAGTGAAGAGACCCAGTACTTC
CASSLESEETQYF
>TRBV6-5|TRBJ1-1|.|.
TGTGCCAGCAGTCCTCGCGGGAGGTCGAACACTGAAGCTTTCTTT
CASSPRGRSNTEAFF
>TRBV4-1|TRBJ2-7|.|TRBD2
TGCGCCAGCAGCCGACCAAGCGGGAGCTACGAGCAGTACTTC
CASSRPSGSYEQYF
>TRBV28|TRBJ2-7|.|TRBD2
TGTGCCAGCAGTTCAGGACTAGCGGGAGACTACGAGCAGTACTTC
CASSSGLAGDYEQYF
>TRBV7-9|TRBJ1-2|.|.
TGTGCCAGCAGCGCAGTGAACTATGGCTACACCTTC
CASSAVNYGYTF
>TRBV5-6|TRBJ2-7|.|TRBD2
TGTGCCAGCAGCGCCGGGACTAGTGCCTACGAGCAGTACTTC
CASSAGTSAYEQYF
>TRBV29-1|TRBJ2-5|.|TRBD1
TGCAGCGTTGAAGATCCAGGCAGGGGGCCCGAGGAGACCCAGTACTTC
CSVEDPGRGPEETQYF